Following are 25 T cell receptor beta chains from one sample sequenced in a study of spatial heterogeneity in lung cancer. TCRdb ran MiXCR on the 5' RACE reads and lists one entry per CDR3 protein. The sample contains nearly 4,500 distinct CDR3 sequences, around 21% of which appear only once. Time point given: sample taken at primary tumor resection. Whole RNA obtained from tumor, nontumor lung or frozen PBMC underwent sequencing without sorting. The sequences come from normal lung tissue next to the tumor, collected at surgery. These TCRs come from a female donor with early-stage non-small cell lung cancer.

By share, this clonotype counts as medium-sized. This beta chain appears as a stray read in a library generated for alpha chains; its size is not informative. This chain joins TRBV7-2 and TRBJ2-3; the match to TRBD1 covers 7 bases. J lost 5 bases, V lost 3 bases, and 11 bases had no gene match. Looked up from germline, CDR1 is SGHTA and CDR2 is FQGNSA. The CDR3 runs to 16 residues. The CDR3, as DNA: TGTGCCAGCAGCTTTAACCCATTCCGGACAGGAGATACGCAGTATTTT. Its translation: CASSFNPFRTGDTQYF.

The table lists this clonotype with a few counts. Since the library was made to target alpha chains, this beta chain is a stray read and its abundance is not meaningful. The rearrangement links TRBV2 to TRBJ2-2; 7 bases line up with TRBD1. Trimming at V came to 6 bases and at J to 2 bases, leaving 9 bases not matched to a gene. The CDR3 consists of 16 residues. Germline V lookup: CDR1 SNHLY, CDR2 FYNNEI. CDR3 sequence reads: CASRARTGANTGELFF. The CDR3 DNA follows: TGTGCCAGCAGAGCCCGGACAGGCGCTAACACCGGGGAGCTGTTTTTT.

This clonotype was seen ten or more times. Little can be read into the size of this beta chain, an off-target read in a library designed for alpha chains. The rearrangement links TRBV7-2 to TRBJ1-4, with a weak D call TRBD1 (6 bases). V gave up 0 bases and J gave up 5 bases, with 13 bases separating them. This CDR3 has 16 residues. Per the germline V gene, CDR1 is SGHTA and CDR2 is FQGNSA. For the CDR3, the DNA is TGTGCCAGCAGCTTAGCGGCAGGGGTTATAAATGAAAAACTGTTTTTT. Translation: CASSLAAGVINEKLFF. Full variable domain (missing parts from reference TRBV7-2 and TRBJ1-4): GAGVSQSPSNKVTEKGKDVELRCDPISGHTALYWYRQSLGQGLEFLIYFQGNSAPDKSGLPSDRFSAERTGGSVSTLTIQRTQQEDSAVYLCASSLAAGVINEKLFFGSGTQLSVL.

By sample fraction, this clonotype is medium-sized (0.01 to 0.1%). This is likely a read error, given that the CDR3 carries no conserved phenylalanine or tryptophan at its end. The DNA is omitted, as the CDR3 cannot be located on it reliably, and the CDR3 follows TCRdb's listing. As an off-target read in a library built for alpha chains, this beta chain has a frequency of little significance. V is TRBV5-6 and J is TRBJ2-7; no DNA check was done on the table's D call, TRBD1. The CDR3 is 11 residues long, counting both termini. Germline V CDR1 and CDR2: SGHDT, YYEEEE. CDR3 amino acids: CASSSRGRSSI.

By share of the sample, this clonotype is medium-sized. The library was designed around alpha chains, so this beta chain is a stray read whose abundance carries little weight. This chain connects TRBV20-1 to TRBJ2-7, with 7 bases aligning to TRBD2. This CDR3 is 15 amino acids long. Germline trimming cut 0 bases from V and 4 bases from J; bases unmatched to any gene: 9. Germline V lookup: CDR1 DFQATT, CDR2 SNEGSKA (reference sequence). CDR3 loop: CSARDEGGVKYEQYF. CDR3 DNA sequence: TGCAGTGCTAGAGATGAGGGAGGGGTTAAGTACGAGCAGTACTTC.

Of note for this clonotype: This beta chain is off target for a library built for alpha chains, so its abundance means little. The CDR3 nucleotides are TGTGCCAGCAGCTTTTCCTCCTACAATGAGCAGTTCTTC. Translation: CASSFSSYNEQFF. This chain joins TRBV7-3 and TRBJ2-1; D is unresolved. The germline V and J ends were trimmed by 3 bases and 0 bases, with 3 bases remaining between them. The V gene's germline CDR1 is SGHTA and CDR2 FQGTGA. The CDR3 is made up of 13 amino acids. Complete variable domain (other parts from reference TRBV7-3 and TRBJ2-1): GAGVSQTPSNKVTEKGKYVELRCDPISGHTALYWYRQSLGQGPEFLIYFQGTGAADDSGLPNDRFFAVRPEGSVSTLKIQRTERGDSAVYLCASSFSSYNEQFFGPGTRLTVL.

Sample share makes this clonotype medium-sized. A library prepared for alpha chains yielded this beta chain as an off-target read; its size is of little meaning. The rearrangement links TRBV2 to TRBJ1-1, with TRBD1 matching 8 bases. This CDR3 contains 13 residues. V lost 7 bases to trimming and J lost 4 bases; unmatched junction nucleotides: 5. CDR1 and CDR2 (germline): SNHLY, FYNNEI. CDR3 sequence: CASTQGEGTEAFF. In nucleotides, the CDR3 is TGTGCCAGCACACAGGGGGAGGGCACTGAAGCTTTCTTT. The full variable domain, its missing parts supplied by reference TRBV2 and TRBJ1-1, is EPEVTQTPSHQVTQMGQEVILRCVPISNHLYFYWYRQILGQKVEFLVSFYNNEISEKSEIFDDQFSVERPDGSNFTLKIRSTKLEDSAMYFCASTQGEGTEAFFGQGTRLTVV.

The table lists this clonotype with many counts. Since the library was made to target alpha chains, this beta chain is a stray read and its abundance is not meaningful. V gene TRBV29-1 combines with J gene TRBJ2-2; 7 nucleotides match TRBD1. V dropped 4 bases and J dropped 0; count of bases not matched to a gene: 5. The CDR3 is made up of 15 amino acids. Germline V gives CDR1 SQVTM, CDR2 ANQGSEA. The CDR3, as DNA: TGCAGCGTTGTTACTGGGACAGCGAACACCGGGGAGCTGTTTTTT. This sequence encodes CSVVTGTANTGELFF.

Within the sample, this clonotype is medium-sized. The library was designed around alpha chains, so this beta chain is a stray read whose abundance carries little weight. J is TRBJ2-1 and V is TRBV29-1; tentatively, D is TRBD1 (5 bases). Germline V gives CDR1 SQVTM, CDR2 ANQGSEA. Trimming took off 5 bases at V and 2 bases at J, with 13 bases between the two ends. The length of the CDR3 is 14 residues. CDR3 region: CSVLGQGAYNEQFF. The CDR3 DNA follows: TGCAGCGTTTTAGGGCAGGGCGCCTACAATGAGCAGTTCTTC.

Ten or more counts support this clonotype. The size of this beta chain means little, since it is a stray read in a library made for alpha chains. The chain is built from TRBV9 and TRBJ2-3, with 7 bases lining up with TRBD2. CDR1 and CDR2 (germline): SGDLS, YYNGEE. J gave up 5 bases and V 0 bases, and 9 bases lay outside the gene matches. This CDR3 spans 16 amino acids. The CDR3 DNA reads TGTGCCAGCAGCGTAGAGCGGGATCACCGGATAGATACGCAGTATTTT. Its protein is CASSVERDHRIDTQYF.

This clonotype is labeled medium-sized. This beta chain is off target for a library built for alpha chains, so its abundance means little. This sequence joins TRBV7-2 and TRBJ2-1, with TRBD2 matching 8 bases. CDR1 is SGHTA, CDR2 FQGNSA, per germline. With 6 bases clipped from V and 9 bases from J, the junction kept 13 bases outside the gene matches. CDR3 length: 15 amino acids. The CDR3 is CASRELAAPMAEQFF. In DNA form, the CDR3 reads TGTGCCAGCAGAGAACTAGCGGCCCCCATGGCTGAGCAGTTCTTC.

By share of the sample, this clonotype is medium-sized (0.01 to 0.1%). The library was built for alpha chains, so this beta chain is an off-target read and its size means little. The chain couples TRBV7-2 to TRBJ2-3; 9 bases agree with TRBD2. The V gene end was trimmed by 5 bases and the J gene end by 4 bases; junction bases not matched to a gene: 7. Germline V lookup: CDR1 SGHTA, CDR2 FQGNSA. This CDR3 is built from 15 residues. CDR3 residues: CASSLRVAGADTQYF. Here the CDR3 DNA reads TGTGCCAGCAGCCTTAGGGTAGCGGGGGCAGATACGCAGTATTTT.

The table lists this clonotype with many counts. This beta chain is a stray read from a library made for alpha chains; its abundance is not meaningful. The gene calls are TRBV7-2 and TRBJ2-4; a possible D gene is TRBD2 (5 bases). Trimming stripped 5 bases from V and 0 bases from J, with 5 bases between. CDR3 length: 13 amino acids. Germline loops: CDR1 SGHTA, CDR2 FQGNSA. The CDR3 reads CASSAGAKNIQYF. CDR3 sequence (DNA): TGTGCCAGCAGCGCGGGAGCCAAAAACATTCAGTACTTC.

Details on this clonotype: This beta chain slipped into a library made for alpha chains as a stray read, so its size is not meaningful. This chain connects TRBV11-2 to TRBJ2-2; D is unclear. V lost 4 bases and J lost 0, with 3 bases in between. This CDR3 comprises 13 residues. Germline V lookup: CDR1 SGHAT, CDR2 FQNNGV. In DNA form, the CDR3 reads TGTGCCAGCAGCTCCACGAACACCGGGGAGCTGTTTTTT. Its translation: CASSSTNTGELFF. The whole variable domain, remainder taken from reference TRBV11-2 and TRBJ2-2, is EAGVAQSPRYKIIEKRQSVAFWCNPISGHATLYWYQQILGQGPKLLIQFQNNGVVDDSQLPKDRFSAERLKGVDSTLKIQPAKLEDSAVYLCASSSTNTGELFFGEGSRLTVL.

This clonotype was found many times. This beta chain represents an off-target read in a library built for alpha chains; its size is of limited meaning. CDR3 in amino acids: CASSRDRDTQYF. CDR3 DNA sequence: TGTGCCAGCAGCCGGGACCGTGATACGCAGTATTTT. The genes are TRBV6-1 and TRBJ2-3; D may match TRBD1 or TRBD2 (5 bases each). In germline, CDR1 is MNHNS, CDR2 SASEGT. V shed 6 bases and J shed 6 bases, with 10 bases lying between them. CDR3 length: 12 residues.

A note on this clonotype: This beta chain was picked up by a library intended for alpha chains and is off target, so its count carries little meaning. V usage is TRBV20-1 and J usage is TRBJ2-3; the match to TRBD2 covers 7 bases. V lost 6 bases and J lost 4; bases outside the gene matches: 10. CDR1 and CDR2 (germline): DFQATT, SNEGSKA (reference sequence). This CDR3 has 14 residues. CDR3: CSAHRGREADTQYF. The CDR3 DNA is TGCAGTGCCCATCGAGGGAGGGAAGCAGATACGCAGTATTTT.

This clonotype came up many times. This beta chain lies outside the target of a library built for alpha chains; its clone size means little. The DNA of the CDR3 is TGTGCCAGCAGACCTAGCGGAACCGGGGAGCTGTTTTTT. This gives the protein CASRPSGTGELFF. The rearrangement joins TRBV14 to TRBJ2-2, with 7 positions matching TRBD2. J gave up 5 bases and V 6 bases, and 3 bases lay outside the gene matches. CDR1 is SGHDN and CDR2 is FVKESK in the germline V gene. This CDR3 is 13 amino acids long. Looking up the rest from reference TRBV14 and TRBJ2-2 gives the full variable domain: EAGVTQFPSHSVIEKGQTVTLRCDPISGHDNLYWYRRVMGKEIKFLLHFVKESKQDESGMPNNRFLAERTGGTYSTLKVQPAELEDSGVYFCASRPSGTGELFFGEGSRLTVL.

In regard to this clonotype: Since it is a stray read in a library aimed at alpha chains, this beta chain has a size that is not meaningful. V gene TRBV6-4 combines with J gene TRBJ2-1; 12 bases fit TRBD2. CDR1 is MRHNA, CDR2 SNTAGT, per germline. The CDR3 loop spans 15 amino acids. V dropped 2 bases and J dropped 4; count of bases not matched to a gene: 0. The CDR3 here is CASSDTSGGYNEQFF. For the CDR3, the DNA is TGTGCCAGCAGTGACACTAGCGGGGGGTACAATGAGCAGTTCTTC.

A note on this clonotype: The library was designed around alpha chains, so this beta chain is a stray read whose abundance carries little weight. The chain is built from TRBV5-1 and TRBJ2-7, with a tentative D call TRBD1 (5 bases). Between the trimmed V and J ends, which lost 0 bases and 1 base, there was a span of 8 bases. Germline CDR1 SGHRS, CDR2 YFSETQ. This CDR3 region has 14 residues. This CDR3 reads CASSLGGVSYEQYF. Written as DNA, the CDR3 is TGCGCCAGCAGCTTGGGGGGCGTTTCCTACGAGCAGTACTTC.

In regard to this clonotype: This beta chain is an off-target read within a library intended for alpha chains, so its frequency means little. J is TRBJ2-4 and V is TRBV2; D is unclear. This CDR3 has 15 residues. Per the germline V gene, CDR1 is SNHLY and CDR2 is FYNNEI. V was pared by 6 bases and J by 0 bases, with 12 bases between. CDR3 sequence reads: CASRRPAVAKNIQYF. As DNA, the CDR3 is TGTGCCAGCAGGCGCCCCGCTGTAGCCAAAAACATTCAGTACTTC. Filled out from reference TRBV2 and TRBJ2-4, the complete variable domain reads EPEVTQTPSHQVTQMGQEVILRCVPISNHLYFYWYRQILGQKVEFLVSFYNNEISEKSEIFDDQFSVERPDGSNFTLKIRSTKLEDSAMYFCASRRPAVAKNIQYFGAGTRLSVL.

By frequency in the sample, this clonotype is large. With the library built for alpha chains, this beta chain is off target and its frequency is not meaningful. The chain carries TRBV20-1 and TRBJ2-1, with 10 bases identical to TRBD1. Trimming took 5 bases from V and 5 from J; bases not matched to a gene: 9. Germline lookup yields CDR1 DFQATT and CDR2 SNEGSKA (reference sequence). The CDR3 is 15 amino acids. CDR3 sequence reads: CSAYTGQGRNNEQFF. As DNA, the CDR3 is TGCAGTGCTTACACGGGACAGGGGAGAAACAATGAGCAGTTCTTC.

In the case of this clonotype: This beta chain is an off-target read within a library intended for alpha chains, so its frequency means little. V gene TRBV6-4 combines with J gene TRBJ2-1; TRBD2 matches at 13 bases. Germline V lookup: CDR1 MRHNA, CDR2 SNTAGT. V shed 3 bases and J 7 bases; nucleotides not matched to a gene: 6. The CDR3 length is 16 residues. The CDR3 sequence is CASSEGTSGDLNEQFF. DNA of the CDR3: TGTGCCAGCAGTGAGGGGACTAGCGGGGACTTGAATGAGCAGTTCTTC.

By proportion, this clonotype is medium-sized. This beta chain is off target for a library built for alpha chains, so its abundance means little. This rearrangement joins TRBV6-6 to TRBJ2-7; D may correspond to TRBD1 or TRBD2 (6 bases each). Germline CDR1 is MNHNY and CDR2 is SVGAGI (reference sequence). The CDR3 loop spans 13 amino acids. V lost 6 bases to trimming and J lost 4 bases, with 13 bases between them. CDR3 DNA: TGTGCCAGCAGAGCTCTAGGGGGGTACGAGCAGTACTTC. Translating gives CASRALGGYEQYF.

This clonotype is classed as medium-sized. The library was designed around alpha chains, so this beta chain is a stray read whose abundance carries little weight. The rearrangement links TRBV20-1 to TRBJ2-3, with D possibly matching TRBD1 (5 bases). V lost 6 bases and J 4 bases, leaving 20 bases between the germline ends. The CDR3 sequence is 15 residues long. The germline gives CDR1 DFQATT, CDR2 SNEGSKA (reference sequence). CDR3 region: CSAPPAQGVADTQYF. DNA for the CDR3: TGCAGTGCCCCCCCGGCCCAAGGGGTGGCAGATACGCAGTATTTT.

This clonotype was found once. The library was prepared for alpha chains; this beta chain is a stray read, so its frequency means little. The chain joins TRBV13 to TRBJ1-2; possible D gene TRBD1, 6 bases. Trimming removed 8 bases from V and 2 bases from J, with 18 bases in between. The CDR3 has 15 residues. Per the germline V gene, CDR1 is PRHDT and CDR2 is FYEKMQ (reference sequence). The CDR3 DNA reads TGTGCCAGCCGGACTTCCGGGACAACCAACTATGGCTACACCTTC. Its translation: CASRTSGTTNYGYTF.